This record looks at one TCR beta chain sequence and its context. Its specificity is not known. The entry originates in a study of T cell repertoires in cytomegalovirus infection. For the study at large: Matching HLA type, along with CMV infection, was indicated by public TCR beta signatures.

The CDR3 runs 13 residues. Germline assignment: CDR1 LNHDA and CDR2 SQIVND (reference sequence). V lost 3 bases, J lost 6 bases, and 10 bases lay in between. TCRdb reprocessed the reads with MiXCR, giving one entry per CDR3 protein. Among roughly 800,000 distinct CDR3 sequences listed, 25% to 30% were seen once. Broader study findings: Across the ex vivo response, the dominant clonotypes were HLA-C-restricted CMV-specific TCR beta clonotypes. Cumulative frequency of public TCR beta families picked out carriers of CMV plus the relevant HLA.

The sample in question was cultured CD8+ T cells from PBMCs, obtained from culture after CMV antigen stimulation. The TCR sequence derives from a human donor in good health (CMV status not recorded). Some clones in this sample may be carry-over from other donors' samples. This chain connects TRBV19 to TRBJ2-3; D is possibly TRBD1 or TRBD2 (5 bases each). CDR3 nucleotide sequence: TGTGCCAGTAGTATGAGGGGCCCCGATACGCAGTATTTT. Translating it yields CASSMRGPDTQYF.